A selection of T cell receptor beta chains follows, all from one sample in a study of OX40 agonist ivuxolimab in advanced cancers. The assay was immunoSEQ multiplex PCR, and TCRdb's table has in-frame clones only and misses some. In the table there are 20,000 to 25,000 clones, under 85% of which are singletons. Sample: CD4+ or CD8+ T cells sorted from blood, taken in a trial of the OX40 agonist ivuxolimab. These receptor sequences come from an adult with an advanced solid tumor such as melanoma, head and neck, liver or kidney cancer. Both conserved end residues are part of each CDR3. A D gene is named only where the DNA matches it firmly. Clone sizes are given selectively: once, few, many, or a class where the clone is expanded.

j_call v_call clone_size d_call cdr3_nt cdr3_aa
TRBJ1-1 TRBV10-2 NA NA TGCGCCAGTCTGTTGGGGATTGAAGCTTTCTTT CASLLGIEAFF
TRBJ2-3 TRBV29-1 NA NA TGCAGCAGGGGAAGGGGGATCGGGGAAGGGAATACGCAGTATTTT CSRGRGIGEGNTQYF
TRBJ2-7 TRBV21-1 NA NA TGTGCCAGCCCCCAGGGGAGGCGGAACGAGCAGTACTTC CASPQGRRNEQYF
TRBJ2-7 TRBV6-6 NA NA TGTGCCAGCAGTTACTCAAGTCTACACTCCTACGAGCAGTACTTC CASSYSSLHSYEQYF
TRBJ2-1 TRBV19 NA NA TGTGCCAGTAGTAATTTCCGGCGGTCCTACAATGAGCAGTTCTTC CASSNFRRSYNEQFF
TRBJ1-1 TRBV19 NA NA TGTGCCAGTAGTATACCAGAGGGGGAACTCGGAACTTTCTTT CASSIPEGELGTFF
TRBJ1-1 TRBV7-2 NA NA TGCGCCAGCAGCCAAGATCACCGGGGAGAGGGCACTGAAGCTTTCTTT CASSQDHRGEGTEAFF
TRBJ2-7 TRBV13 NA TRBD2 TGTGCCAGCAGCTTAGGAATTGGAGCGGGGATCTACGAGCAGTACTTC CASSLGIGAGIYEQYF
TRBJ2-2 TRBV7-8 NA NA TGTGCCAGCAGCTTAGAGCGGTACACCGGGGAGCTGTTTTTT CASSLERYTGELFF
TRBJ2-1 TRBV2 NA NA TGTGCCAGCACTGAGATGATGTCCTACAATGAGCAGTTCTTC CASTEMMSYNEQFF
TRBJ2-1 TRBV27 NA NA TGTGCCAGCAGTTTAAATCCGGTCGGGCCGCGCAATGAGCAGTTCTTC CASSLNPVGPRNEQFF
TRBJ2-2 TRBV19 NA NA TGTGCCAGTAGTATCATGTCCACCGGGGAGCTGTTTTTT CASSIMSTGELFF
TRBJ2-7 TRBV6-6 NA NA TGTGCCAGCAGTTACAGACCCATCTACGAGCAGTACTTC CASSYRPIYEQYF
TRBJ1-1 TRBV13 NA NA TGTGCCAGCAGCTTAGACAGGGTGGCGACTGAAGCTTTCTTT CASSLDRVATEAFF
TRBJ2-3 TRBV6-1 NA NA TGTGCCAGCACGGCCTACACAGATACGCAGTATTTT CASTAYTDTQYF
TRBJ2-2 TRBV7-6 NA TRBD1 TGTGCCAGCAGCCGTATGCGGGACAGGGCGAACACCGGGGAGCTGTTTTTT CASSRMRDRANTGELFF
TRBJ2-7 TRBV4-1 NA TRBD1 TGCGCCAGCAGCCCTAGGGACAGTACCTACGAGCAGTACTTC CASSPRDSTYEQYF
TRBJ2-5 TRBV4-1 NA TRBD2 TGCGCCAGCAGCCCCTTAACTAGCGGGCAAGAGACCCAGTACTTC CASSPLTSGQETQYF
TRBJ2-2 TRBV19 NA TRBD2 TGTGCCAGTAGTCCCCTCTGGTCAGGGGCCCTAGCGGGGGTGCCGCATGGCGGGGAGCTGTTTTTT CASSPLWSGALAGVPHGGELFF
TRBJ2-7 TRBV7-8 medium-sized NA TGTGCCAGCAGCTTAGTGGGCGGATCCTACGAGCAGTACTTC CASSLVGGSYEQYF
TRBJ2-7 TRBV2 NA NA TGTGCCAGCATGGACCTCATCGGGGTCTACGAGCAGTACTTC CASMDLIGVYEQYF
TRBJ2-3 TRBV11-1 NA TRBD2 TGTGCCAGCAGCTTAGTCAGCGGGGGGCCCCTAACGCAGTATTTT CASSLVSGGPLTQYF
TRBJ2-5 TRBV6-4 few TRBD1 TGTGCCAGCAGCCCCGGACAGGGGGGAGGACAAGAGACCCAGTACTTC CASSPGQGGGQETQYF
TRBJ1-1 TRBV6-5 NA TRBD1 TGTGCCAGCAGTTACCTCGGGGGACAGGGCGGGACTGAAGCTTTCTTT CASSYLGGQGGTEAFF
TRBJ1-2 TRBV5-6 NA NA TGTGCCAGCAGCGCGGGAGATAACTATGGCTACACCTTC CASSAGDNYGYTF
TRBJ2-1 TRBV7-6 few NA TGTGCCAGCAGTCTGGGACATCCCTTTGAGCAGTTCTTC CASSLGHPFEQFF
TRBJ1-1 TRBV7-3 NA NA TGTGCCAGCAGCTTGTCTGGGGGCGGTCCCCTGAACACTGAAGCTTTCTTT CASSLSGGGPLNTEAFF
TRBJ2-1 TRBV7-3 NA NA TGTGCCAGCAGCTTTGGCAGTCCTTCCTACAATGAGCAGTTCTTC CASSFGSPSYNEQFF
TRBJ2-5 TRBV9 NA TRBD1 TGTGCCAGCAGCGTAGCTACAGGGGGCCAGACCCAGTACTTC CASSVATGGQTQYF
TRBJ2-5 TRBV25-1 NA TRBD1 TGTGCCAGCAGTGATTGGGACAGGGCTTTCCAAGAGACCCAGTACTTC CASSDWDRAFQETQYF
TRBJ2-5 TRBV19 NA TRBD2 TGTGCCAGTAGTATAGGGGCTAGCGGGGTAGGGCAAGAGACCCAGTACTTC CASSIGASGVGQETQYF
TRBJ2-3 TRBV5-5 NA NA TGTGCCAGCAGCCCCCAGGGGCGAGGCACAGATACGCAGTATTTT CASSPQGRGTDTQYF
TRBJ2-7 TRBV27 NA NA TGTGCCAGCAGTTTTACACCTACCTACGAGCAGTACTTC CASSFTPTYEQYF
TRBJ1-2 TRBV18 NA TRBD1 TGTGCCAGCCGGAGTACAGGGGACCTGGTCTATGGCTACACCTTC CASRSTGDLVYGYTF
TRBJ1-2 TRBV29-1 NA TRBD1 TGCAGCGTCCGGGACAGGGGGCCTCCGGCCTGGGGCTACACCTTC CSVRDRGPPAWGYTF
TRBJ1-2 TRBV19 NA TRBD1 TGTGCCAGTAGTCCCTGGGACAGATCTAACTATGGCTACACCTTC CASSPWDRSNYGYTF
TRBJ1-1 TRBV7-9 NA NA TGTGCCAGCACCGGGTTGAACACTGAAGCTTTCTTT CASTGLNTEAFF
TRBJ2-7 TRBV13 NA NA TGTGCCAGCAGTTTCGGGGGAGTGGTCGAGCAGTACTTC CASSFGGVVEQYF
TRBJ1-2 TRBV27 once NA TGTGCCAGCAGTTTCGGCGGGGGGCGTATCGGTGGCTACACCTTC CASSFGGGRIGGYTF
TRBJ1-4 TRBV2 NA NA TGTGCCAACGGACTCAATGAAAAACTGTTTTTT CANGLNEKLFF
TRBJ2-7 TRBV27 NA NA TGTGCCAGCAGTTTAATGGGTATGGGCTCCTACGAGCAGTACTTC CASSLMGMGSYEQYF
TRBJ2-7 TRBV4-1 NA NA TGCGCCAGCAGCCAAGTGCCCGAGGGGACCTACGAGCAGTACTTC CASSQVPEGTYEQYF
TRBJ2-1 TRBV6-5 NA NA TGTGCCAGCAGTTATCGCTTGTGGAGGGACGATGAGCAGTTCTTC CASSYRLWRDDEQFF
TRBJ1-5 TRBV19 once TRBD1 TGTGCCAGTAGTACCACCTCGCAGGGGGGCAATCAGCCCCAGCATTTT CASSTTSQGGNQPQHF
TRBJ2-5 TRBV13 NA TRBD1 TGTGCCAGCAGCAGAACAGGGGAAATGGAGACCCAGTACTTC CASSRTGEMETQYF
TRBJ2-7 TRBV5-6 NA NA TGTGCCAGCAGTTATGAAAGCTCCTACGAGCAGTACTTC CASSYESSYEQYF
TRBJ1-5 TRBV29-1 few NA TGCAGCGTTGAAGATCGACACCATTATCAGCCCCAGCATTTT CSVEDRHHYQPQHF
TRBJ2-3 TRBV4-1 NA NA TGCGCCAGCAGCCAAGATACCGGGGGAAGCACAGATACGCAGTATTTT CASSQDTGGSTDTQYF
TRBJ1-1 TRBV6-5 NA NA TGTGCCAGCAGTTCAAACACTGAAGCTTTCTTT CASSSNTEAFF
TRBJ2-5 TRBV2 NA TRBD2 TGTGCCAGCAGTGAACCAGCGGGGGGCGAGACCCAGTACTTC CASSEPAGGETQYF
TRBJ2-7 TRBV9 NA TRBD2 TGTGCCAGCAGCTTCAGCGGGGTCGGCGACGAGCAGTACTTC CASSFSGVGDEQYF
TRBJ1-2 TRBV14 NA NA TGTGCCAGCAGCCAAGACCAGGCTGCAAACTATGGCTACACCTTC CASSQDQAANYGYTF
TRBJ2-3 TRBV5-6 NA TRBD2 TGTGCCAGCAGCCCCTTGGGGGGGAGGGCAGATACGCAGTATTTT CASSPLGGRADTQYF
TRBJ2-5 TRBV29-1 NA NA TGCAGCGTTGACAGGTACCAAGAGACCCAGTACTTC CSVDRYQETQYF
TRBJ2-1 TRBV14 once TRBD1 TGTGCCAGCAGCCAACGCTCACAGGGGTCTTACAATGAGCAGTTCTTC CASSQRSQGSYNEQFF